These 10 T cell receptor beta chains were all obtained from the same sample, sequenced in a study of graft-versus-host responses after intestinal transplantation. Plates contained approximately 200,000 CFSE-labeled responder cells and approximately 200,000 irradiated, violet-dye-labeled stimulator cells. Profiling relied on immunoSEQ multiplex PCR, and the TCRdb table lists in-frame clones only, not all of them. Among some 14,000 clones listed, more than 30% were seen once. Specimen: alloreactive CD8+ T cells from a mixed lymphocyte reaction culture, collected before intestinal transplant. Subset: CFSE-low proliferating T cells sorted from approximately six-day pre-transplant mixed lymphocyte reaction (GvH or HvG direction). These receptors were collected from a human patient who received an intestinal transplant.

The chain has TRBV6-5 and TRBJ1-1; tentative D call: TRBD1 (6 bases). This CDR3 spans 12 amino acids. From germline, CDR1 is MNHEY and CDR2 SVGAGI. Trimming left V 5 bases short and J 4 bases short, with 8 bases between. The CDR3 reads CASSIGGTEAFF. CDR3 bases: TGTGCCAGCAGTATAGGGGGCACTGAAGCTTTCTTT.

The J gene is TRBJ1-3, the V gene TRBV4-1; 9 bases agree with TRBD1. The V segment lost 6 bases and the J segment 4 bases; nucleotides outside the gene matches: 10. Germline V gene sequence: CDR1 MGHRA, CDR2 YSYEKL. This CDR3 has 16 amino acids. The CDR3 loop is CASSAPGQGGGNTIYF. For the CDR3, the DNA is TGCGCCAGCAGTGCTCCGGGACAGGGAGGCGGAAACACCATATATTTT.

The table lists this clone with a few counts. The rearrangement joins TRBV7-3 to TRBJ2-1, with TRBD2 identical over 8 bases. The CDR3 totals 13 residues. Germline loops: CDR1 SGHTA, CDR2 FQGTGA. Trimming took 5 bases from V and 7 from J; bases not matched to a gene: 4. CDR3 sequence: CASSPSGGNEQFF. The CDR3 DNA reads as TGTGCCAGCAGCCCCTCGGGGGGGAATGAGCAGTTCTTC.

This clone was detected only a few times. V is TRBV7-9 and J is TRBJ2-5, with D tentatively TRBD1 (6 bases). Germline assignment: CDR1 SEHNR and CDR2 FQNEAQ (reference sequence). Trimming shortened V by 1 base and J by 5 bases, and 17 bases separated the two germline ends. This CDR3 is built from 16 residues. CDR3 sequence reads: CASSLVVRGFQETQYF. The CDR3 DNA sequence: TGTGCCAGCAGCTTAGTAGTGAGGGGGTTCCAGGAGACCCAGTACTTC.

DNA of the CDR3: TGCGCCAGCAGCCCTAGAGCGGGAGGCACCTACGAGCAGTACTTC. Translation gives CASSPRAGGTYEQYF. This chain joins TRBV4-1 and TRBJ2-7; TRBD2 aligns across 9 bases. CDR3 length: 15 amino acids. The V segment lost 4 bases and the J segment 2 bases; nucleotides outside the gene matches: 6. Germline assignment: CDR1 MGHRA and CDR2 YSYEKL.

The chain couples TRBV4-1 to TRBJ2-1, with D possibly being TRBD1 (6 bases). In germline, CDR1 is MGHRA, CDR2 YSYEKL. This CDR3 spans 18 amino acids. Between the trimmed V and J ends, which lost 1 base and 1 base, there was a span of 17 bases. The CDR3 is CASSQVEWGPGSYNEQFF. DNA for the CDR3: TGCGCCAGCAGCCAAGTAGAATGGGGGCCAGGGTCCTACAATGAGCAGTTCTTC.

This chain uses TRBV27 with TRBJ2-3; 7 bases line up with TRBD2. J gave up 0 bases and V 3 bases, and 3 bases lay outside the gene matches. Germline CDR1 reads MNHEY; CDR2 reads SMNVEV (reference sequence). This CDR3 is built from 15 residues. DNA of the CDR3: TGTGCCAGCAGTTTTTTCGGGGGGAGCACAGATACGCAGTATTTT. As protein: CASSFFGGSTDTQYF.

J is TRBJ2-1 and V is TRBV27; TRBD1 is a possible D gene (6 bases). The CDR3 runs to 12 residues. V was clipped by 5 bases and J by 9 bases, with 11 bases between them. Germline V gene sequence: CDR1 MNHEY, CDR2 SMNVEV (reference sequence). CDR3 region: CASSIGQSEQFF. In DNA form, the CDR3 reads TGTGCCAGCAGTATTGGACAGAGTGAGCAGTTCTTC.

The rearrangement uses TRBV30 and TRBJ2-1, with 10 bases that match TRBD2. Germline loops: CDR1 GTSNPN, CDR2 SVGIG (reference sequence). With V trimmed by 3 bases and J by 4 bases, 3 bases remained unmatched. This CDR3 region has 14 residues. The CDR3 here is CAWRELAGYNEQFF. The CDR3 nucleotides are TGTGCCTGGAGAGAACTAGCGGGGTACAATGAGCAGTTCTTC.

The gene calls are TRBV5-1 and TRBJ1-1, with a possible D match to TRBD1 (6 bases). The germline V and J ends were trimmed by 2 bases and 4 bases, with 9 bases remaining between them. In germline, CDR1 is SGHRS, CDR2 YFSETQ. CDR3 length: 13 amino acids. CDR3 in DNA: TGCGCCAGCAGCTTACAGGGATCCACTGAAGCTTTCTTT. This gives the protein CASSLQGSTEAFF.